Each of the 26 T cell receptor beta chains below was sequenced from the same sample in a study of cytomegalovirus exposure and HLA in healthy donors (dated by TCRdb to the late 2010s). Libraries came from the immunoSEQ multiplex PCR assay. A mixture of 60 forward primers for TCR Vbeta segments and 13 reverse primers for TCR Jbeta segments was used in the multiplex PCR. TCRdb obtained this table from immuneACCESS and retained in-frame rearrangements with V and J assigned. These tables miss some clones; where compared with another copy, unresolved V genes account for less than half of the shortfall, and the remainder is unexplained. The sample table records around 130,000 clones; over 75% of these occur just once. Jointly, the top ten make up under 6% of the sample. The specimen was PBMCs. All receptors come from a man aged 25 to 40 in good health and CMV-seronegative.

J is TRBJ1-4 and V is TRBV7-9; 7 bases agree with TRBD1. The CDR3 sequence is 15 residues long. Germline lookup yields CDR1 SEHNR and CDR2 FQNEAQ (reference sequence). Trimming cost V 1 base and J 1 base; bases outside gene matches: 0. The CDR3 region has the DNA TGTGCCAGCAGCTTAGGACAGGGAACTAATGAAAAACTGTTTTTT. Its protein is CASSLGQGTNEKLFF.

The CDR3 loop is CASGPPGQGFHEQYF. The CDR3 region has the DNA TGTGCCAGCGGACCCCCGGGACAGGGATTCCACGAGCAGTACTTC. J is TRBJ2-7 and V is TRBV6-5, with 9 nucleotides matching TRBD1. The length of the CDR3 is 15 residues. Germline V lookup: CDR1 MNHEY, CDR2 SVGAGI. J was trimmed by 5 bases and V by 8 bases; bases with no gene match: 13.

This chain joins TRBV19 and TRBJ2-7; no clear D. Germline CDR1 and CDR2: LNHDA and SQIVND (reference sequence). V lost 0 bases to trimming and J lost 3 bases, with 9 bases between them. The CDR3 runs to 14 residues. CDR3 DNA sequence: TGTGCCAGTAGTATAGACAGCGAAGTCTACGAGCAGTACTTC. It specifies CASSIDSEVYEQYF.

V is TRBV29-1 and J is TRBJ2-7; the D is unclear. Trimming took off 7 bases at V and 0 bases at J, with 16 bases between the two ends. This CDR3 contains 14 residues. CDR1 SQVTM and CDR2 ANQGSEA come from the germline V gene. The CDR3: CSAQTKSSSYEQYF. CDR3 DNA sequence: TGCAGCGCTCAGACCAAATCTAGCTCCTACGAGCAGTACTTC.

J is TRBJ2-7 and V is TRBV2; 8 bases match TRBD1. Germline V gives CDR1 SNHLY, CDR2 FYNNEI. V shed 2 bases, J shed 2 bases, and the junction held 5 bases outside the gene matches. This CDR3 region has 15 residues. The CDR3 loop is CASSETRQGPYEQYF. DNA for the CDR3: TGTGCCAGCAGTGAAACGCGACAGGGGCCCTACGAGCAGTACTTC.

The chain carries TRBV9 and TRBJ1-1; 9 bases map to TRBD1. The CDR3 spans 16 residues. CDR1 and CDR2 from the germline V gene are SGDLS and YYNGEE. J lost 2 bases, V lost 0 bases, and 5 bases had no gene match. CDR3 protein: CASSVGLGQGNTEAFF. CDR3 coding DNA: TGTGCCAGCAGCGTAGGACTGGGACAGGGCAACACTGAAGCTTTCTTT.

This chain connects TRBV2 to TRBJ2-1; 10 bases fit TRBD2. The V and J ends lost 6 bases and 5 bases, in that order; junction bases with no gene match: 7. CDR3 size: 15 residues. The germline V gene encodes CDR1 SNHLY and CDR2 FYNNEI. CDR3 DNA sequence: TGTGCCAGCAGCGCTAGCGGGAGTGGGCACAATGAGCAGTTCTTC. Protein product: CASSASGSGHNEQFF.

The chain recombines TRBV28 with TRBJ2-1; D may be TRBD2 (6 bases). V gave up 5 bases and J gave up 12 bases, with 14 bases separating them. The CDR3 consists of 12 residues. From germline, CDR1 is MDHEN and CDR2 SYDVKM. CDR3 sequence (DNA): TGTGCCAGCAGTCTGCGGGGTCGGTGGCAGTTCTTC. Amino acids: CASSLRGRWQFF.

The rearrangement uses TRBV28 and TRBJ2-5; D may be TRBD2 (6 bases). The CDR3 has 16 amino acids. CDR1 MDHEN and CDR2 SYDVKM come from the germline V gene. V shed 5 bases and J shed 2 bases, with 18 bases lying between them. CDR3 residues: CASSPRRGGSQETQYF. The DNA of the CDR3 is TGTGCCAGCAGTCCCCGGCGGGGAGGATCTCAAGAGACCCAGTACTTC. The full variable domain, completed using reference TRBV28 and TRBJ2-5, is DVKVTQSSRYLVKRTGEKVFLECVQDMDHENMFWYRQDPGLGLRLIYFSYDVKMKEKGDIPEGYSVSREKKERFSLILESASTNQTSMYLCASSPRRGGSQETQYFGPGTRLLVL.

The CDR3 spells CASRRQGGNTEAFF. In DNA form, the CDR3 reads TGTGCCAGCAGACGACAGGGGGGGAACACTGAAGCTTTCTTT. The rearrangement links TRBV6-5 to TRBJ1-1; TRBD1 aligns across 9 bases. V was pared by 6 bases and J by 1 base, with 3 bases of the junction left unmatched. The CDR3 length is 14 residues. Germline values: CDR1 MNHEY, CDR2 SVGAGI.

V and J are TRBV7-9 and TRBJ1-1; TRBD1 might be the D (5 bases). The V gene lost 5 bases and the J gene lost 10 bases, with 11 bases spanning the gap. The CDR3 covers 11 residues. Looked up from germline, CDR1 is SEHNR and CDR2 is FQNEAQ (reference sequence). CDR3 in amino acids: CASSGRVGAFF. The CDR3 DNA reads TGTGCCAGCAGCGGCAGGGTTGGAGCTTTCTTT. The whole variable domain, remainder taken from reference TRBV7-9 and TRBJ1-1, is DTGVSQNPRHKITKRGQNVTFRCDPISEHNRLYWYRQTLGQGPEFLTYFQNEAQLEKSRLLSDRFSAERPKGSFSTLEIQRTEQGDSAMYLCASSGRVGAFFGQGTRLTVV.

The chain carries TRBV9 and TRBJ2-7; 9 bases line up with TRBD1. Trimming removed 4 bases from V and 9 bases from J; junction bases left unmatched: 11. The CDR3 has 14 amino acids. The germline CDR1 and CDR2 sequences are SGDLS and YYNGEE. CDR3 protein: CASSPRTGEVRQYF. DNA of the CDR3: TGTGCCAGCAGCCCTAGGACAGGGGAGGTCCGGCAGTACTTC.

This clone was found a few times. The CDR3, as DNA: TGTGCCAGCAGTGACCGACTAGATGAAGCTTTCTTT. Its translation: CASSDRLDEAFF. The chain links TRBV6-1 to TRBJ1-1; D unclear. V lost 3 bases and J lost 7, with 9 bases in between. CDR1 is MNHNS and CDR2 is SASEGT in the germline V gene. The CDR3 is 12 residues long.

V and J are TRBV7-9 and TRBJ1-1; no reliable D call. Per the germline V gene, CDR1 is SEHNR and CDR2 is FQNEAQ (reference sequence). The V gene lost 2 bases and the J gene lost 2 bases, with 3 bases spanning the gap. The CDR3 extends over 12 amino acids. CDR3 residues: CASSLSNTEAFF. The CDR3 nucleotides are TGTGCCAGCAGCTTATCTAACACTGAAGCTTTCTTT.

V usage is TRBV4-3 and J usage is TRBJ1-2; weak D call: TRBD1 (6 bases). Germline CDR1 and CDR2: LGHNA and YSLEER. V was trimmed by 4 bases and J by 4 bases, leaving 16 bases between them. This CDR3 region has 15 residues. The CDR3 is CASSLETGMSYGYTF. The CDR3 DNA sequence: TGCGCCAGCAGCCTAGAAACAGGGATGAGCTATGGCTACACCTTC.

The V call is TRBV4-2, the J call TRBJ2-1; a possible D gene is TRBD1 (5 bases). This CDR3 has 15 amino acids. Trimming removed 1 base from V and 5 bases from J, with 12 bases in between. The germline CDR1 and CDR2 sequences are LGHNA and YNFKEQ. Written as DNA, the CDR3 is TGTGCCAGCAGCCAAGCGGCAAGGGGCCACAATGAGCAGTTCTTC. Translating gives CASSQAARGHNEQFF.

This clone was counted between two and nine times. V usage is TRBV7-2 and J usage is TRBJ1-1; the D gene is possibly TRBD1 (5 bases). The germline CDR1 and CDR2 sequences are SGHTA and FQGNSA. This CDR3 has 16 amino acids. Trimming left V 5 bases short and J 1 base short, with 17 bases between. The CDR3: CASSVSTALPNTEAFF. CDR3 DNA sequence: TGTGCCAGCAGCGTCTCGACAGCACTTCCGAACACTGAAGCTTTCTTT.

The chain employs TRBV6-1 and TRBJ1-5; D unclear. The CDR3 covers 13 residues. V dropped 5 bases and J dropped 6 bases, with 11 bases sitting between them. CDR1 MNHNS and CDR2 SASEGT come from the germline V gene. In DNA, the CDR3 is TGTGCCAGCAGTCCCTGGGCACGTCAGCCCCAGCATTTT. Translation gives CASSPWARQPQHF.

This clone was detected a few times. This sample includes further DNA sequences coding for the same CDR3. The chain employs TRBV10-3 and TRBJ1-1, with D tentatively TRBD1 (5 bases). This CDR3 spans 12 amino acids. V was clipped by 6 bases and J by 1 base, with 6 bases between them. From germline, CDR1 is ENHRY and CDR2 SYGVKD. The CDR3 DNA is TGTGCCATCAGCCAGGGGAACACTGAAGCTTTCTTT. It specifies CAISQGNTEAFF.

This chain connects TRBV5-1 to TRBJ2-2, with D possibly TRBD2 on 6 matching bases. Trimming pared 4 bases from V and 7 bases from J, leaving 17 bases between. The CDR3 spans 15 residues. Looked up from germline, CDR1 is SGHRS and CDR2 is YFSETQ. The CDR3: CASSPGKAEGGELFF. The DNA of the CDR3 is TGCGCCAGCAGCCCCGGCAAGGCGGAGGGCGGGGAGCTGTTTTTT.

The CDR3 sequence is CASSEAIDRSYGYTF. The CDR3 region has the DNA TGTGCCAGCAGTGAAGCTATCGACAGGAGCTATGGCTACACCTTC. V usage is TRBV6-1 and J usage is TRBJ1-2, with a weak D call TRBD1 (6 bases). V shed 0 bases and J shed 4 bases, with 12 bases lying between them. The CDR3 contains 15 residues. Germline CDR1 MNHNS, CDR2 SASEGT.

The chain has TRBV27 and TRBJ1-1; D ambiguous. The CDR3 is 14 residues long. Germline V gives CDR1 MNHEY, CDR2 SMNVEV (reference sequence). Between the trimmed V and J ends, which lost 6 bases and 3 bases, there was a span of 14 bases. The DNA for the CDR3 is TGTGCCAGCAGGCGGAGAGAGAGGGACACTGAAGCTTTCTTT. The encoded protein is CASRRRERDTEAFF.

The J gene is TRBJ2-5, the V gene TRBV7-2; TRBD2 matches 7 bases. This CDR3 spans 16 amino acids. Per germline, CDR1 SGHTA and CDR2 FQGNSA. Trimming at V came to 2 bases and at J to 4 bases, leaving 10 bases not matched to a gene. CDR3 nucleotides: TGTGCCAGCAGCTTAAGACGTACGGGGGGTGTAGAGACCCAGTACTTC. This sequence encodes CASSLRRTGGVETQYF.

Only a few counts were recorded for this clone. V and J are TRBV6-5 and TRBJ2-3; 10 bases are a match to TRBD2. CDR3 length: 15 residues. Trimming at V came to 6 bases and at J to 2 bases, leaving 5 bases not matched to a gene. Looked up from germline, CDR1 is MNHEY and CDR2 is SVGAGI. CDR3 sequence reads: CASRKLAGYTDTQYF. The CDR3 bases are TGTGCCAGCAGAAAACTAGCGGGGTACACAGATACGCAGTATTTT.

The genes are TRBV5-6 and TRBJ1-4; 8 nucleotides line up with TRBD1. The CDR3 has 16 residues. Germline values: CDR1 SGHDT, CDR2 YYEEEE. V was pared by 4 bases and J by 1 base, with 6 bases of the junction left unmatched. The DNA for the CDR3 is TGTGCCAGCAGCAGCGGACAGGGCGGAACTAATGAAAAACTGTTTTTT. It yields the protein CASSSGQGGTNEKLFF.

The V and J genes are TRBV4-3 and TRBJ1-1; TRBD1 aligns across 7 bases. CDR1 LGHNA and CDR2 YSLEER come from the germline V gene. Unmatched junction bases numbered 19, after V lost 4 bases and J lost 5 bases. The CDR3 sequence is 18 residues long. The CDR3 loop reads CASSRPGPGGDEETEAFF. In nucleotides, the CDR3 is TGCGCCAGCAGCCGCCCTGGGCCAGGGGGAGATGAGGAAACTGAAGCTTTCTTT.